This T cell receptor beta chain stems from a study of blood T cell repertoires in COVID-19. The table came from immunoSEQ multiplex PCR; TCRdb's copy has only in-frame clones and leaves some out. The sample has some 200,000 clones, around 80% seen once; the top ten hold 15% to 20%. What was sequenced was PBMCs or T cells enriched from blood (not recorded which). The sequence derives from a woman in her 50s who had recovered from COVID-19.

The CDR3 DNA is TGTGCCACCAGTGATTATCCTAGCGGGAGACCCGCCTACGAGCAGTACTTC. It is translated as CATSDYPSGRPAYEQYF. The chain couples TRBV24-1 to TRBJ2-7, with 10 bases lining up with TRBD2. The CDR3 is 17 amino acids. Germline values: CDR1 KGHDR, CDR2 SFDVKD. The V gene end was trimmed by 2 bases and the J gene end by 2 bases; junction bases not matched to a gene: 8.